The clone carrying this T cell receptor beta chain was detected ten times or more. The antigen remains unidentified. These data come from a study of T cells in Graves' hyperthyroidism and ophthalmopathy. Broader study findings: Ophthalmopathy cases were set apart from stable hyperthyroidism by a 13 V-J model.

Germline lookup yields CDR1 LGHNA and CDR2 YNFKEQ. V was shortened by 0 bases and J by 8 bases, with 13 bases between the two germline ends. The CDR3 has 14 residues. Amplification of TCR beta CDR3 regions used RNA as the template. Initially, a first-round RT-PCR of the TCR CDR3 employed the HTBI primer set. TCRdb recomputed calls from the multiplex PCR reads with MiXCR, one row per CDR3 protein. The sample includes fewer than 300,000 distinct CDR3 sequences, 25% to 30% seen only once; the top ten take about 25%. Every diagnosis used clinical symptoms, serum thyroxine and TRAb, thyroid ultrasound and orbital computed tomography. The blood sample dates from first hyperthyroidism diagnosis, preceding any ophthalmopathy symptoms.

The clonotype was recovered from a man between 40 and 49 years old with Graves' hyperthyroidism that later progressed to Graves' ophthalmopathy. Input material: blood. The chain has TRBV4-2 and TRBJ1-2; D remains ambiguous. The CDR3 DNA reads as TGTGCCAGCAGCCAAGATCCTGGGGTAGAGGGCTACACCTTC. Encoded protein: CASSQDPGVEGYTF.